This note documents a single TCR beta chain sequence. The data originate from a study of cytomegalovirus exposure and HLA in healthy donors. The CDR3 extends over 15 amino acids. Unmatched junction bases numbered 10, after V lost 4 bases and J lost 3 bases. Germline V gene data show CDR1 as SGHNT and CDR2 as YYREEE (reference sequence). PCR involved 60 Vbeta and 13 Jbeta primers. The assay was immunoSEQ multiplex PCR, and TCRdb's table has in-frame clones only and misses some. The sample has about 130,000 clones; 55% to 80% are singletons. V and J are TRBV5-4 and TRBJ2-7, with TRBD2 matching 7 bases. The sequenced sample was PBMCs. This TCR derives from a middle-aged woman in good health and CMV-seronegative. As DNA, the CDR3 is TGTGCCAGCAGCCCTAAATTAGGGGAGGGCTACGAGCAGTACTTC. This gives the protein CASSPKLGEGYEQYF.